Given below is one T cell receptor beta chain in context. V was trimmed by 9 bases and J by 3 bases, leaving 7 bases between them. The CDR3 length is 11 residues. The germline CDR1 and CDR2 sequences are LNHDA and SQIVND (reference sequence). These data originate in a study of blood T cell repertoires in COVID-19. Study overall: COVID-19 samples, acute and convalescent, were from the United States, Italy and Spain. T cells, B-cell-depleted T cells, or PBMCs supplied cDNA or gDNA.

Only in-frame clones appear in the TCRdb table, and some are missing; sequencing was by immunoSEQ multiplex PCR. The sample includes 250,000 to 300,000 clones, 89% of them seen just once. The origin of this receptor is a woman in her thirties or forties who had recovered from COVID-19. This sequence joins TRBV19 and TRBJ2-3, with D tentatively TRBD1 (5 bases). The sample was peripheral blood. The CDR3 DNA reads TGTGCCAGCAGACAGACAGATACGCAGTATTTT. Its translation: CASRQTDTQYF.